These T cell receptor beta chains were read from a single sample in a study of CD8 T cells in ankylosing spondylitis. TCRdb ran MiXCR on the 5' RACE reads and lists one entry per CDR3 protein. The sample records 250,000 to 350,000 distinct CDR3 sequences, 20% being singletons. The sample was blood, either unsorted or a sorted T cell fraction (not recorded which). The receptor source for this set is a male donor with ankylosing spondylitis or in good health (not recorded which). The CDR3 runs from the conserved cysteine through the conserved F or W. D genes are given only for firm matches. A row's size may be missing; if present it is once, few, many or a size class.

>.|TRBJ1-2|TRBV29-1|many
TGCAGCGTTCGGGATGGGGGCTACACCTTC
CSVRDGGYTF
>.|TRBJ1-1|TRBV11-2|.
TGTGCCAGCGCCTCCTTCCTGGTGGGGGCTGAAGCTTTCTTT
CASASFLVGAEAFF
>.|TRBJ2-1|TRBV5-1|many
TGCGCCAGCAGGCATCCCGGGGGCTCCTACAATGAGCAGTTCTTC
CASRHPGGSYNEQFF
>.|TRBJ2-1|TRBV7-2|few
TGTGCCAGCAGCTTAGCGGGTCTTAGCTCCTACAATGAGCAGTTCTTC
CASSLAGLSSYNEQFF
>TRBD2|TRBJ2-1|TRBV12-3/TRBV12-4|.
TGTGCCAGCAATGTCGCTGCCGGGAGGGCCTACAATGAGCAGTTCTTC
CASNVAAGRAYNEQFF
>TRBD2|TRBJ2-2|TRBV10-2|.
TGCGCCAGCACTAGCGGGAGGGCCTCGAACACCGGGGAGCTGTTTTTT
CASTSGRASNTGELFF
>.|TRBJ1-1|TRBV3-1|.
TGTGCCAGCAGCCGAGGGGACGGTTCTGGAGCTTTCTTT
CASSRGDGSGAFF
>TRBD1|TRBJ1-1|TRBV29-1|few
TGCAGCGTTGGGGGGGGCAGGGGGCAAATCACTGAAGCTTTCTTT
CSVGGGRGQITEAFF
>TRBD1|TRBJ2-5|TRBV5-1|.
TGCGCCAGCAGCTTGGGAGACAGGGACGTCGAGACCCAGTACTTC
CASSLGDRDVETQYF
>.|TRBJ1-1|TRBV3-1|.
TGTGCCAGCAGCCAAGGGACAGCTCTCAAGAACACTGAAGCTTTCTTT
CASSQGTALKNTEAFF
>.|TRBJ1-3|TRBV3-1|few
TGTGCCAGCAGCCAAGATATAACAGGGAGTGGAAACACCATATATTTT
CASSQDITGSGNTIYF
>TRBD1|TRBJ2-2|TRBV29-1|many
TGCAGCGTTCCGTGGCAGGGGGCATCGAACACCGGGGAGCTGTTTTTT
CSVPWQGASNTGELFF
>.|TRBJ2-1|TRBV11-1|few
TGTGCCAGCACCACGGGGCTAGCGAAGCAAGGCTCCTACAATGAGCAGTTCTTC
CASTTGLAKQGSYNEQFF
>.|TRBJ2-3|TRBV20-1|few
TGCAGTGCTAGAGATCTTTCAGGGGTGTGGGATACGCAGTATTTT
CSARDLSGVWDTQYF
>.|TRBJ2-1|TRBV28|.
TGTGCCAGCAACCCACAGGACAATGAGCAGTTCTTC
CASNPQDNEQFF
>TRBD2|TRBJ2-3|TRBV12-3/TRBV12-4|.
TGTGCCAGCAGTTTGGGGACTAGCTCCACAGATACGCAGTATTTT
CASSLGTSSTDTQYF
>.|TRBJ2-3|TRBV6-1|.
TGTGCCAGCAGTCCCCGATGGGACACAGATACGCAGTATTTT
CASSPRWDTDTQYF
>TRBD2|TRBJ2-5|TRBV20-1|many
TGCAGTGCTAGCCCGGACCTAGCGGGGGCCCAAGAGACCCAGTACTTC
CSASPDLAGAQETQYF
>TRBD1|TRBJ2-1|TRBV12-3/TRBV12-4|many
TGTGCCAGCAGCGTGGGACAGGGCAGCTGGAATGAGCAGTTCTTC
CASSVGQGSWNEQFF
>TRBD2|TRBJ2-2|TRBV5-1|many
TGCGCCAGCAGCTTGAGCGGGGGATACACCGGGGAGCTGTTTTTT
CASSLSGGYTGELFF
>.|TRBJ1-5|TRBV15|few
TGTGCCACCAGCCGGGCCGGCAGGGGCAATCAGCCCCAGCATTTT
CATSRAGRGNQPQHF
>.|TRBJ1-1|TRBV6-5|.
TGTGCCAGCAGTTACTCGTCGGGGGTTAGTACTGAAGCTTTCTTT
CASSYSSGVSTEAFF
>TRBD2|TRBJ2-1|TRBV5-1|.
TGCGCCAGCAGCTTGGGTGGGACTAGTGTCAATGAGCAGTTCTTC
CASSLGGTSVNEQFF
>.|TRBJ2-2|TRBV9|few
TGTGCCAGCAGCGGGACCACTAGAACCGGGGAGCTGTTTTTT
CASSGTTRTGELFF
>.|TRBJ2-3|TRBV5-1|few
TGCGCCAGCAGCGCCACACCCGGCAGTGCGACAGATACGCAGTATTTT
CASSATPGSATDTQYF
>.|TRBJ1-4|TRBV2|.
TGTGCCAGCAGAGCGGAGACAGCCCGTAATGAAAAACTGTTTTTT
CASRAETARNEKLFF
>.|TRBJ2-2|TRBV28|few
TGTGCCAGCACTAAACCGGGACACTCGAACACCGGGGAGCTGTTTTTT
CASTKPGHSNTGELFF
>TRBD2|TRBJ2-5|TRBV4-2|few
TGTGCCAGCAGCCAAGGACTAGCGGGGGCTGGAGAGACCCAGTACTTC
CASSQGLAGAGETQYF
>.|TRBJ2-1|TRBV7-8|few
TGTGCCAGCAATCCCGGGGTCAATGAGCAGTTCTTC
CASNPGVNEQFF
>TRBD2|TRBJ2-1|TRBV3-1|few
TGTGCCAGCAGCCCAGACGGGACTAGCGGTAATGAGCAGTTCTTC
CASSPDGTSGNEQFF
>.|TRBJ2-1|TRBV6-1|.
TGTGCCAGCACCCAATACCAAAGCTCCTACAATGAGCAGTTCTTC
CASTQYQSSYNEQFF
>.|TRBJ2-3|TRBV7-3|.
TGTGCCAGCAGCTTAACGTTGGGGTCCACAGATACGCAGTATTTT
CASSLTLGSTDTQYF
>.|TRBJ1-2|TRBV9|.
TGTGCCAGCAGCGCAGGCCCCTGGGGCTATGGCTACACCTTC
CASSAGPWGYGYTF
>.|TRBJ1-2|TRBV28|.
TGTGCCAGCAGTTTATCCCCTCAGGGGTTTGGCTACACCTTC
CASSLSPQGFGYTF
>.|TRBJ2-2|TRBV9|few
TGTGCCAGCAGCGTAGACGCGGGGACGAACACCGGGGAGCTGTTTTTT
CASSVDAGTNTGELFF
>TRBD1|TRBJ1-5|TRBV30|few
TGTGCCTGGAGGACAGGGGGCTTGGATCAGCCCCAGCATTTT
CAWRTGGLDQPQHF
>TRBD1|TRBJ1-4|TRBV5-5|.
TGTGCCAGCAGTCATACGACAGGGGGCGGGGAAAAACTGTTTTTT
CASSHTTGGGEKLFF
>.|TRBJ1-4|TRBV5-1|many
TGCGCCAGCAGCCCGACTGCAACTAATGAAAAACTGTTTTTT
CASSPTATNEKLFF